This T cell receptor beta chain is drawn from a study of blood T cell repertoires in COVID-19. Study overall: Sites across the United States, Italy and Spain contributed samples from acute and convalescent COVID-19.

Trimming removed 4 bases from V and 4 bases from J, with 15 bases in between. The CDR3 extends over 16 amino acids. Germline assignment: CDR1 SGDLS and CDR2 YYNGEE. The assay was immunoSEQ multiplex PCR, and TCRdb's table has in-frame clones only and misses some. The sample comprises about 160,000 clones, over 75% of which are singletons, and around 2.7% rests with the top ten. The source material was peripheral blood. The rearrangement uses TRBV9 and TRBJ2-6, with D unresolved. The sequence was collected from a man in his 70s with acute or convalescent COVID-19. The CDR3 DNA follows: TGTGCCAGCAGCCCCCGTGCTACCCTAGGGGCCAACGTCCTGACTTTC. It is translated as CASSPRATLGANVLTF. Full variable domain (remainder filled in from reference TRBV9 and TRBJ2-6): DSGVTQTPKHLITATGQRVTLRCSPRSGDLSVYWYQQSLDQGLQFLIQYYNGEERAKGNILERFSAQQFPDLHSELNLSSLELGDSALYFCASSPRATLGANVLTFGAGSRLTVL.